Listed below are T cell receptor beta chains from one sample, sequenced in a study of blood T cell repertoires in COVID-19. Method: immunoSEQ multiplex PCR; TCRdb's copy keeps in-frame clones and lacks some. Here the sample spans 100,000 to 110,000 clones, roughly 87% being singletons. The sequenced sample was peripheral blood. All receptors come from a man aged 25 to 45 in a cohort sampled during active COVID-19. The CDR3 runs from the conserved cysteine through the conserved F or W. D genes are given only for firm matches.

D gene,J gene,V gene,CDR3 DNA,CDR3 protein
-,TRBJ2-4,TRBV2,TGTGCCAGCAGTGGGCCAGGGGGGATTGGGAACATTCAGTACTTC,CASSGPGGIGNIQYF
-,TRBJ2-7,TRBV9,TGTGCCAGCAGCGTGTCGACAGCTCCTACGAAGGAGCAGTACTTC,CASSVSTAPTKEQYF
TRBD1,TRBJ2-7,TRBV5-1,TGCGCCAGCGCCCGGGACAGGGGGAACCTCGAGCAGTACTTC,CASARDRGNLEQYF
-,TRBJ2-5,TRBV15,TGTGCCACCAGCAGAGATGTAGCATCCGAGACCCAGTACTTC,CATSRDVASETQYF
-,TRBJ2-1,TRBV5-1,TGCGCCAGCAGCTTTAACGGGGTGAATGAGCAGTTCTTC,CASSFNGVNEQFF
-,TRBJ1-4,TRBV6-6,TGTGCCAGCAGTTCCCCCGGGACAACTAATGAAAAACTGTTTTTT,CASSSPGTTNEKLFF
TRBD2,TRBJ2-3,TRBV7-3,TGTGCCAGCAGCTTAGTCGGGACTAGCGGGGGGGTTAGCGGAGATACGCAGTATTTT,CASSLVGTSGGVSGDTQYF
-,TRBJ1-1,TRBV30,TGTGCCTGGAGTGTAATCCGGAGTGAAGCTTTCTTT,CAWSVIRSEAFF
-,TRBJ2-7,TRBV12-5,TGTGCTAGTGGTTACGGACAGAACTACGAGCAGTACTTC,CASGYGQNYEQYF
-,TRBJ2-1,TRBV19,TGTGCCAGTAGTATAGGTCAAATTTACAATGAGCAGTTCTTC,CASSIGQIYNEQFF
-,TRBJ1-4,TRBV28,TGTGCCAGCAGCTCCGCCGTCCGGAGGGCTCCAACTAATGAAAAACTGTTTTTT,CASSSAVRRAPTNEKLFF
-,TRBJ1-1,TRBV29-1,TGCAGCGTCGGGCAGGGCTCTTATTCTGAAGCTTTCTTT,CSVGQGSYSEAFF
-,TRBJ2-7,TRBV7-9,TGTGCCAGCAGCTTAATCGCCTGGGGGGAGCGCCCAAATGGGGAGCAGTACTTC,CASSLIAWGERPNGEQYF